Given below is one T cell receptor (beta chain) in context. There is no known antigen for this receptor. No much larger clone is present one base from it, and per-base qualities are unavailable. From its cysteine to its phenylalanine, the CDR3 spans 16 amino acids. Kept here is only the CDR3 DNA, which spans 48 bases and is read in frame from base 1. V is cut by 4 bases and J by 0 bases, and the space between the germline ends is 15 bases. These data are taken from a study of T cells in Graves' hyperthyroidism and ophthalmopathy (dated by TCRdb to between 2018 and 2020). With respect to the entire study: Peripheral blood was collected at initial diagnosis, before any treatment. The study also compared thyroid tissue and blood T-cell repertoires from a handful of Graves' hyperthyroidism patients. The 75 to 100 discovery patients were randomly split 7:3 into training and test sets. To identify distinguishing TCR V-J signatures, a discovery cohort of about 100 patients was used, comprising 43 with Graves' ophthalmopathy and some 60 with stable Graves' hyperthyroidism. The paper describes TCR Vbeta CDR3 sequencing of around 130 peripheral blood samples, made up of fewer than 50 ophthalmopathy patients, 70 to 75 hyperthyroidism patients and roughly 17 progressor patients. Prospective prediction of ophthalmopathy was tested in an independent validation cohort consisting of about 19 hyperthyroidism patients and about 17 patients who later progressed to ophthalmopathy. Once sampling was done, hyperthyroidism patients were given methimazole at a starting dose of 30 mg daily, whereas ophthalmopathy patients were given high-dose intravenous methylprednisolone.

A patient counted as having stable Graves' hyperthyroidism if no progression to ophthalmopathy occurred over 18 months of follow-up. Hyperthyroidism patients were newly diagnosed, had a disease duration of under 2 months, and were aged 18 to 65 years. Patients with uncontrolled infections, other autoimmune diseases, pregnancy or lactation were excluded. Diagnoses relied on clinical symptoms, serum thyroxine and TRAb, thyroid ultrasound and orbital computed tomography. PBMCs were separated from approximately 9.9 ml of fresh peripheral blood using Ficoll-Paque density gradient centrifugation. Total RNA was extracted with Trizol reagent, and quality was checked on an Agilent 2100 Bioanalyzer. Findings and caveats that apply to the study as a whole: Most expanded thyroid clonotypes (frequency above 0.001) were also found in blood, which suggests that blood repertoires may mirror thyroid immune responses. A model built on a 13 V-J signature distinguished ophthalmopathy from stable hyperthyroidism, reaching roughly 88% sensitivity and around 81% specificity in cross-validation and 80%/75% in testing. Sample size was not statistically predetermined, and blinding of investigators to group allocation was not performed. During validation, the model predicted progression to ophthalmopathy a median of around 6 months ahead of onset, with almost 71% sensitivity and 72% to 80% specificity.

The TCR beta CDR3 regions were amplified from the RNA transcripts. For the first round of RT-PCR on the TCR CDR3, the HTBI primer set was used together with the Qiagen OneStep RT-PCR kit. Libraries were constructed in a second round of multiplex PCR, after which size selection and purification were carried out. Sequencing of the libraries was done on an Illumina HiSeq2000 using paired-end 100 bp reads. The authors processed their data as follows. SOAPnuke was used to process the raw data, with reads discarded if the reads contained adapters or uncalled bases, had a mean Phred below 15, or lacked an exact constant-primer or identifier match. COPE v1.2.5 was used to merge the high-quality paired reads, and each unique nucleotide sequence was defined as a clonotype. Clonotypes were aligned to IMGT TRBV, TRBD and TRBJ reference segments using MiTCR v1.1. Analysis was restricted to V-J combinations with a frequency above 0.0001, which covered over 98% of repertoires. The TCS score was defined as F50 (clonal expansion) divided by E x V (chaos), with BLOSUM62-based TCRdist calculated between CDR3 peptides within each V-J. Welch's t-statistics and random forest reduced approximately 520 V-J features to 10 to 15, which were used in a naive Bayes classifier (R e1071). TCRdb reworked the public reads: Q25 trimming with fastp, MiXCR clone assembly, productive beta chains retained. CDR3 protein duplicates are merged, each entry listing the most common genes and DNA. These V and J calls are TCRdb output, not the study's own analysis. The sample has about 420,000 distinct CDR3 sequences on record, roughly 14% of them singletons. The ten largest clones add up to 7.5% to 8% of the sample.

Material for sequencing was blood. The receptor was derived from a woman aged 18 to 35 with Graves' hyperthyroidism. The chain is made from TRBV12-3 or TRBV12-4 and TRBJ1-2; too little of a D gene remains to name it. Here is the DNA: TGTGCCAGCAGTTCCCGGGCCAAGCTTTCTAACTATGGCTACACCTTC. Its translation reads: CASSSRAKLSNYGYTF.